This T cell receptor beta chain was captured in a study of ipilimumab plus nivolumab after autologous stem cell transplantation. Turning to the study itself: A median of roughly 8 nivolumab and 5 ipilimumab doses were given.

A word on this clone: Its antigen is undetermined.

Starting 14 to 28 days after autologous transplant, ipilimumab 1 mg/kg was given. Patients got 3 mg/kg IV nivolumab weeks 1, 4, 7, 10, then biweekly through week 26. This CDR3 region has 16 residues. Germline CDR1 reads SGHRS; CDR2 reads YFSETQ. Study-level findings and limits: Per the authors, repertoire, Treg and microbiota data justify further study.

Assay: immunoSEQ multiplex PCR; the TCRdb copy retains only in-frame clones and omits some. This table has about 10,000 clones, just under 80% appearing once. V usage is TRBV5-1 and J usage is TRBJ2-5, with 10 bases identical to TRBD1. The J call could be wrong; TRBJ2-7 is a better fit for the DNA end. The material was PBMCs, obtained in a trial of ipilimumab plus nivolumab as post-transplant consolidation. The TCR originated in a male donor with diffuse large B-cell lymphoma. CDR3 protein: CASSSPPGQGGYEQYF. CDR3 DNA: TGCGCCAGCAGCTCCCCTCCCGGACAGGGGGGGTACGAGCAGTACTTC.